This T cell receptor (beta chain) derives from a study of CD8 T cells in Susac syndrome. Random hexamers primed reverse transcription of about 0.45 to 1 ug RNA. TCRdb ran MiXCR on the immunoSEQ multiplex PCR reads and lists one entry per CDR3 protein. The sample records 130,000 to 150,000 distinct CDR3 sequences, approximately 93% being singletons. CDR3 size: 16 residues. The ends lost 5 bases at V and 3 bases at J; junction bases unmatched: 6. CDR1 and CDR2 (germline): GTSNPN, SVGIG (reference sequence). The chain recombines TRBV30 with TRBJ2-2; 13 bases align to TRBD2. This TCR was sampled from a human donor in good health. Material for sequencing was CD4+ T cells from PBMCs. The CDR3 protein is CAWDPGLAGDTGELFF. The CDR3 coding sequence is TGTGCCTGGGACCCAGGACTAGCGGGAGACACCGGGGAGCTGTTTTTT.